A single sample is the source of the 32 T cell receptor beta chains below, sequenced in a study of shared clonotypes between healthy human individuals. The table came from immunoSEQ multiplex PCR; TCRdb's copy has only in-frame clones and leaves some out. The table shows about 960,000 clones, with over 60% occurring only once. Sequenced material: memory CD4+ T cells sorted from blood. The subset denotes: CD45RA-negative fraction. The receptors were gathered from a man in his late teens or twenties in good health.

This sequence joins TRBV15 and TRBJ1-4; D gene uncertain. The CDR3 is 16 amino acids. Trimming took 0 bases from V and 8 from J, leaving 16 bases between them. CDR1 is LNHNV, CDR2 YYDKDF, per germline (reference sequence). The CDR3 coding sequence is TGTGCCACCAGCAGAGATCTTGTGGGCGGGAAGGAAAAACTGTTTTTT. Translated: CATSRDLVGGKEKLFF. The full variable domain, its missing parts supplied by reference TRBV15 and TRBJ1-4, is DAMVIQNPRYQVTQFGKPVTLSCSQTLNHNVMYWYQQKSSQAPKLLFHYYDKDFNNEADTPDNFQSRRPNTSFCFLDIRSPGLGDTAMYLCATSRDLVGGKEKLFFGSGTQLSVL.

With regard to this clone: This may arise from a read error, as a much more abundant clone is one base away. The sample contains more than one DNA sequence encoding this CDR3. The CDR3 is CASSEAGTSAKNIQYF. The CDR3 nucleotides read TGTGCCAGCAGTGAAGCCGGGACTAGCGCCAAAAACATTCAGTACTTC. The chain joins TRBV7-2 to TRBJ2-4, with 9 nucleotides matching TRBD2. This CDR3 has 16 residues. The V gene's germline CDR1 is SGHTA and CDR2 FQGNSA. J was trimmed by 1 base and V by 6 bases; bases with no gene match: 7.

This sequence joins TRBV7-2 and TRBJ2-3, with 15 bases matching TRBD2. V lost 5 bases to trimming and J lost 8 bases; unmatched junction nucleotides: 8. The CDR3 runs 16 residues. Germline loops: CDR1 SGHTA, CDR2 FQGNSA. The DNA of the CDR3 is TGTGCCAGCAGCATAGGACTAGCGGGAGGGCAAGGTACGCAGTATTTT. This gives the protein CASSIGLAGGQGTQYF. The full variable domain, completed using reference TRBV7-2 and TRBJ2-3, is GAGVSQSPSNKVTEKGKDVELRCDPISGHTALYWYRQSLGQGLEFLIYFQGNSAPDKSGLPSDRFSAERTGGSVSTLTIQRTQQEDSAVYLCASSIGLAGGQGTQYFGPGTRLTVL.

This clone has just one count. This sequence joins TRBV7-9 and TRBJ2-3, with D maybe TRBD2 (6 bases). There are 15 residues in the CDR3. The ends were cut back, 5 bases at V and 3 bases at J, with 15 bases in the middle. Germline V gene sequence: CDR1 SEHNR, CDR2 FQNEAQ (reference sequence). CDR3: CASSETTAGTDTQYF. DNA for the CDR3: TGTGCCAGCAGCGAGACGACGGCGGGAACAGATACGCAGTATTTT. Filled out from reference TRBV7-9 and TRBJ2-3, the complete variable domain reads DTGVSQNPRHKITKRGQNVTFRCDPISEHNRLYWYRQTLGQGPEFLTYFQNEAQLEKSRLLSDRFSAERPKGSFSTLEIQRTEQGDSAMYLCASSETTAGTDTQYFGPGTRLTVL.

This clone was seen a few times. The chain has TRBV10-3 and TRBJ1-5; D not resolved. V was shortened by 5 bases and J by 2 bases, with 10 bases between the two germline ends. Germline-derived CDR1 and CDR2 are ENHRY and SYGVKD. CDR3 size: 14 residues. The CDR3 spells CAISTGGGNQPQHF. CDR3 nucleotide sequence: TGTGCCATCAGTACCGGCGGTGGCAATCAGCCCCAGCATTTT.

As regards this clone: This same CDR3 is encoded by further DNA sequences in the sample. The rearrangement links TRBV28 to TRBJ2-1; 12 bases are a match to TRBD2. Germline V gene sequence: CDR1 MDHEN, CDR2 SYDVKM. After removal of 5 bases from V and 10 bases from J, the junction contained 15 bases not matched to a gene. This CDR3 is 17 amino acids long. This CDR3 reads CASSPGTSGPLGVEQFF. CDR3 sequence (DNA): TGTGCCAGCAGTCCCGGGACTAGCGGGCCTCTGGGCGTCGAGCAGTTCTTC. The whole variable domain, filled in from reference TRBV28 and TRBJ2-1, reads DVKVTQSSRYLVKRTGEKVFLECVQDMDHENMFWYRQDPGLGLRLIYFSYDVKMKEKGDIPEGYSVSREKKERFSLILESASTNQTSMYLCASSPGTSGPLGVEQFFGPGTRLTVL.

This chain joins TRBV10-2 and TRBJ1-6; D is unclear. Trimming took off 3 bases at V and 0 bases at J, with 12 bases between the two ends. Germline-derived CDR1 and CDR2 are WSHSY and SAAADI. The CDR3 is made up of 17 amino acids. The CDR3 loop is CASSDSAVRSYNSPLHF. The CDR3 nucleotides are TGCGCCAGCAGTGACTCGGCCGTCCGCTCCTATAATTCACCCCTCCACTTT.

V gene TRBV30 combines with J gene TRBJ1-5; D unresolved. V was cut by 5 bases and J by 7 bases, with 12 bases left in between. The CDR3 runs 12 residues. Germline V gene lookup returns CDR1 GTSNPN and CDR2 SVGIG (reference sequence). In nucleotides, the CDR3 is TGTGCCTGGCGAGGAGCGGGACAGCCCCAGCATTTT. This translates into CAWRGAGQPQHF.

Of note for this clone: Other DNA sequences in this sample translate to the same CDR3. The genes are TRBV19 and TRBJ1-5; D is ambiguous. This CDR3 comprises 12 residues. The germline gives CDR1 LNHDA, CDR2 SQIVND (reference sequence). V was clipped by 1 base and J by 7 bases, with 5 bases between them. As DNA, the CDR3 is TGTGCCAGTAGTATAGGATACCAGCCCCAGCATTTT. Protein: CASSIGYQPQHF.

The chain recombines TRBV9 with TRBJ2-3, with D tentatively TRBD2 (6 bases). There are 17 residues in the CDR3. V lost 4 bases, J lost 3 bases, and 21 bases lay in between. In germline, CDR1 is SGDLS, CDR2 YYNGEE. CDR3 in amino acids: CASSPRVTGRGTDTQYF. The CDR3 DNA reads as TGTGCCAGCAGCCCGCGAGTGACGGGGCGGGGTACAGATACGCAGTATTTT.

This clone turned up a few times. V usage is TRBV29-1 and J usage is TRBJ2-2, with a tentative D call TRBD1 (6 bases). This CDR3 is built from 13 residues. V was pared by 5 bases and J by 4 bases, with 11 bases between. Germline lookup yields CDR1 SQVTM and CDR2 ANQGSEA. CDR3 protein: CSVQQGITGELFF. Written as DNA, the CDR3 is TGCAGCGTTCAACAGGGAATCACCGGGGAGCTGTTTTTT.

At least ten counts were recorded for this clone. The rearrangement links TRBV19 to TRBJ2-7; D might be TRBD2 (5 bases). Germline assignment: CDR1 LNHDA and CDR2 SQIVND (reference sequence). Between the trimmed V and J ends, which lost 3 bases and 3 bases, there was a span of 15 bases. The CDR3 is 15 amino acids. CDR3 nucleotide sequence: TGTGCCAGTAGTATCGGACTGCAGGCAATCTACGAGCAGTACTTC. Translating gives CASSIGLQAIYEQYF.

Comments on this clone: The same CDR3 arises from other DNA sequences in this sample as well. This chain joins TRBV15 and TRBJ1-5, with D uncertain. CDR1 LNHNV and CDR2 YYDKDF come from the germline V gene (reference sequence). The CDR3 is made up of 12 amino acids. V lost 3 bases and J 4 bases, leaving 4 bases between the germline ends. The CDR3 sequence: CATSRVNQPQHF. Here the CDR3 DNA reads TGTGCCACCAGCAGGGTAAATCAGCCCCAGCATTTT.

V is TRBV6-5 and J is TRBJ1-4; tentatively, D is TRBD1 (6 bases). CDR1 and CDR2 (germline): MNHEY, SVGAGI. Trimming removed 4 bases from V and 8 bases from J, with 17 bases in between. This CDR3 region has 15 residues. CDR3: CASSFTGTFREKLFF. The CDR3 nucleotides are TGTGCCAGCAGTTTTACAGGGACGTTCAGGGAAAAACTGTTTTTT.

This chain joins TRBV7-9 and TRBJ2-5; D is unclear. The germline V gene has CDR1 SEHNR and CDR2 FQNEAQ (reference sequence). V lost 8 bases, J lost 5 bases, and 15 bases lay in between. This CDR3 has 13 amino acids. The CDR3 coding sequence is TGTGCCAGCGTAAGGGCTCCTGGGGAGACCCAGTACTTC. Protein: CASVRAPGETQYF.

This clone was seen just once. The CDR3 DNA sequence: TGTGCCAGCTCACCCTTGGGCGGGTCCCAAGAGACCCAGTACTTC. As protein: CASSPLGGSQETQYF. The V gene is TRBV18, the J gene TRBJ2-5, with D perhaps TRBD2 (5 bases). The CDR3 runs to 15 residues. Germline V lookup: CDR1 KGHSH, CDR2 LQKENI. The V end was cut by 3 bases, the J end by 1 base, with 12 bases between.

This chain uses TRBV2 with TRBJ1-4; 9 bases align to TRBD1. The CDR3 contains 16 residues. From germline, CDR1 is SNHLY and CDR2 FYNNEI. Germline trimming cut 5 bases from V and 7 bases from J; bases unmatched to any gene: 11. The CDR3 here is CASSRTGTGTGEKLFF. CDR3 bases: TGTGCCAGCAGTCGCACCGGGACAGGGACGGGTGAAAAACTGTTTTTT.

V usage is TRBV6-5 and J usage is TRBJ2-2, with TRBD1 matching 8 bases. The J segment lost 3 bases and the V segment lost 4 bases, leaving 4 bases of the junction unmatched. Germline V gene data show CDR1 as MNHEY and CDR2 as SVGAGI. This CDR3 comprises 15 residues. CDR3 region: CASSSGTGDTGELFF. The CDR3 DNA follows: TGTGCCAGCAGTTCCGGGACAGGCGACACCGGGGAGCTGTTTTTT.

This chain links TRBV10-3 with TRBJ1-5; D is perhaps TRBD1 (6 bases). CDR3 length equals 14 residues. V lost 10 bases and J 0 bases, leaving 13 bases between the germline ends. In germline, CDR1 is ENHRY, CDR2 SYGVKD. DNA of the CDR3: TGTGCCACCACCGGGACAAATAGCAATCAGCCCCAGCATTTT. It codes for CATTGTNSNQPQHF.

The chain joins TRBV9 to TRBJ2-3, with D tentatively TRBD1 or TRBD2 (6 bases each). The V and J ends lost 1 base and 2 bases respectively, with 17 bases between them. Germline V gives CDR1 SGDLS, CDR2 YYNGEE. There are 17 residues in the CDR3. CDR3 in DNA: TGTGCCAGCAGCGTATCAACGGGGGCTGGCATCACAGATACGCAGTATTTT. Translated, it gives CASSVSTGAGITDTQYF.

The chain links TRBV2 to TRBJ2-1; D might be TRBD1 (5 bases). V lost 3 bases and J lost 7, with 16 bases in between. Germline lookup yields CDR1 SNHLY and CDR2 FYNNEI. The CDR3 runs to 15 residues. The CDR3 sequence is CASSELLPQGNEQFF. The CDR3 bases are TGTGCCAGCAGTGAGCTTCTACCCCAGGGAAATGAGCAGTTCTTC.

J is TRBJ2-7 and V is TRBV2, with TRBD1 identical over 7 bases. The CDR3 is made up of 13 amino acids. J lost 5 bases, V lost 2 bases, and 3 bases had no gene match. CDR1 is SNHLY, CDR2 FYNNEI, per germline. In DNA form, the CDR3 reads TGTGCCAGCAGTGAACAGGGGGTCCACGAGCAGTACTTC. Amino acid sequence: CASSEQGVHEQYF. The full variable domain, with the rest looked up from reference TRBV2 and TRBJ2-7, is EPEVTQTPSHQVTQMGQEVILRCVPISNHLYFYWYRQILGQKVEFLVSFYNNEISEKSEIFDDQFSVERPDGSNFTLKIRSTKLEDSAMYFCASSEQGVHEQYFGPGTRLTVT.

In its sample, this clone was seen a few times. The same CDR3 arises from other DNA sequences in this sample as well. CDR3: CAWGQGGNTEAFF. CDR3 DNA: TGTGCCTGGGGGCAGGGGGGTAACACTGAAGCTTTCTTT. V gene TRBV30 combines with J gene TRBJ1-1; TRBD1 agrees at 7 bases. The CDR3 totals 13 residues. V lost 5 bases to trimming and J lost 2 bases; unmatched junction nucleotides: 5. Germline values: CDR1 GTSNPN, CDR2 SVGIG (reference sequence).

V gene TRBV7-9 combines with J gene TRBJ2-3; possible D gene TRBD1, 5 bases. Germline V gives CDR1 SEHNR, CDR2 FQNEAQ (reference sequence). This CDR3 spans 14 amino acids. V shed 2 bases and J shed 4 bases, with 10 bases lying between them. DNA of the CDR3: TGTGCCAGCAGCTTAAAAGGGGCTGCAGATACGCAGTATTTT. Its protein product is CASSLKGAADTQYF.

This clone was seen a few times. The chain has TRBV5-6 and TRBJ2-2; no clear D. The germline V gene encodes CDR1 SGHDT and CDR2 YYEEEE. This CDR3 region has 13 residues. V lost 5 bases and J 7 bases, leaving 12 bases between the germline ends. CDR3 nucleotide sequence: TGTGCCAGCAGTGCCCCATATGGCGGGGAGCTGTTTTTT. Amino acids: CASSAPYGGELFF. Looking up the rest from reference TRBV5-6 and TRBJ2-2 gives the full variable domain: DAGVTQSPTHLIKTRGQQVTLRCSPKSGHDTVSWYQQALGQGPQFIFQYYEEEERQRGNFPDRFSGHQFPNYSSELNVNALLLGDSALYLCASSAPYGGELFFGEGSRLTVL.

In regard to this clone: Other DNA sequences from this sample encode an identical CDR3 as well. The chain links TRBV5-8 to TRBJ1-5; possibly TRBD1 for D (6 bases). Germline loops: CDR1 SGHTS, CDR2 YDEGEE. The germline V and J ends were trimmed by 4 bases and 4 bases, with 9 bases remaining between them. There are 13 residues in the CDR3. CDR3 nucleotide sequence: TGTGCCAGCAGCAGCGGACAGAATCAGCCCCAGCATTTT. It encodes CASSSGQNQPQHF.

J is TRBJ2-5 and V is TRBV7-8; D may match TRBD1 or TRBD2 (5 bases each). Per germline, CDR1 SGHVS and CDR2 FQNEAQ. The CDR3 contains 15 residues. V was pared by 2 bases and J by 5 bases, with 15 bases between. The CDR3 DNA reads TGTGCCAGCAGCTTACGAGGGGAAGTAGACGAGACCCAGTACTTC. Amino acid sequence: CASSLRGEVDETQYF.

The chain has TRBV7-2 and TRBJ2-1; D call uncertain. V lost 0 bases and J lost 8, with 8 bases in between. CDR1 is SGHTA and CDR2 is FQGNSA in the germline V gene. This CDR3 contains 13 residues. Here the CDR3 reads CASSLARGDEQFF. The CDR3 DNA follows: TGTGCCAGCAGCTTAGCGCGAGGCGATGAGCAGTTCTTC.

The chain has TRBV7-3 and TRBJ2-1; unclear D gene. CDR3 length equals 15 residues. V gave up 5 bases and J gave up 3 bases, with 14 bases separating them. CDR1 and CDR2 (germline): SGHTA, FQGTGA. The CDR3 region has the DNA TGTGCCAGCAGCGCGCTTAAGGGAAGCTACAATGAGCAGTTCTTC. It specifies CASSALKGSYNEQFF.

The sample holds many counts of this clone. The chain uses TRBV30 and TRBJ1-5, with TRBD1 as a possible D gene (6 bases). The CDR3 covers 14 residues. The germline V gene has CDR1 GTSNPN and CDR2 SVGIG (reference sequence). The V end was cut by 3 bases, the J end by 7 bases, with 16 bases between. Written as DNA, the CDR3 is TGTGCCTGGAGCAAGGGGGAAAGGAGCCAGCCCCAGCATTTT. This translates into CAWSKGERSQPQHF.

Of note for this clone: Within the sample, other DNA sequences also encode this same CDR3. The CDR3 region has the DNA TGCGCCAGCAGCCCCGGACTAGTTGCAGATACGCAGTATTTT. It encodes CASSPGLVADTQYF. J is TRBJ2-3 and V is TRBV5-1, with 7 bases fitting TRBD2. Germline V gene data show CDR1 as SGHRS and CDR2 as YFSETQ. V lost 4 bases and J lost 4; bases outside the gene matches: 6. The CDR3 contains 14 residues.

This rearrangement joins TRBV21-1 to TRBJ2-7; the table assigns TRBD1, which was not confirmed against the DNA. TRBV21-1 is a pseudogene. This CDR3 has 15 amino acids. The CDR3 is CASSTRDRAVGEQYF. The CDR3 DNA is TGTGCCAGCAGCACCCGGGACAGGGCGGTTGGCGAGCAGTACTTC.